What follows is one TCR beta chain and its context. Methods used by the authors: Researchers report that nucleated cell counts were estimated from reference gene primer amplification. The repertoire was sequenced with immunoSEQ multiplex PCR; TCRdb's copy has only in-frame clones and lacks some. D and trimming come from the DNA, and the V and J calls and clone size come from that table. The sample consists of 130,000 to 150,000 clones, roughly 89% of them appearing once. This record belongs to a study of blood T cell repertoires in COVID-19. On the study more broadly: The United States, Italy and Spain provided the acute and convalescent COVID-19 samples. Sample material is recorded as cDNA or gDNA derived from T cells, B-cell-depleted T cells, or PBMCs.

The CDR3 extends over 15 amino acids. J lost 2 bases, V lost 4 bases, and 10 bases had no gene match. Germline V gives CDR1 SQVTM, CDR2 ANQGSEA. This chain connects TRBV29-1 to TRBJ2-5; 7 bases match TRBD2. Specimen: peripheral blood. The origin of this receptor is a woman between 50 and 59 years old with acute or convalescent COVID-19. CDR3 sequence: CSVVEGGSGQETQYF. DNA for the CDR3: TGCAGCGTTGTCGAAGGCGGGAGTGGGCAAGAGACCCAGTACTTC.